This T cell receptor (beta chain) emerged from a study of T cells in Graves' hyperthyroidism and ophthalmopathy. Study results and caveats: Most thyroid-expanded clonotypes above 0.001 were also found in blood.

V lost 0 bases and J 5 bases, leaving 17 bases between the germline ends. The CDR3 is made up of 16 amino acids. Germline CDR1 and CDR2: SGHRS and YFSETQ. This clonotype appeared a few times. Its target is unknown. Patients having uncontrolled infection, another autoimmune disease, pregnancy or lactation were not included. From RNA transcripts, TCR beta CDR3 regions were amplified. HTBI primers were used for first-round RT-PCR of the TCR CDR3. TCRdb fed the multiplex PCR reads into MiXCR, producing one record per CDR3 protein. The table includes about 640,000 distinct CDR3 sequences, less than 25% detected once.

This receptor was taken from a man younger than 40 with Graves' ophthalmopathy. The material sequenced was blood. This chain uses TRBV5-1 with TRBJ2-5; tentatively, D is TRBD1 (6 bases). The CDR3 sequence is CASSLAPAGVGETQYF. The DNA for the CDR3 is TGCGCCAGCAGCTTGGCCCCGGCAGGGGTCGGGGAGACCCAGTACTTC.